What follows are 22 T cell receptor beta chains derived from one specimen sequenced in a study of identical twins. TCRdb itself ran the 5' RACE reads through MiXCR, one entry per CDR3 protein. The sample lists 700,000 to 950,000 distinct CDR3 sequences, 10% to 15% occurring once. These sequences were also reported in another study, on yellow fever vaccine responses in identical twins.

Material: PBMCs. The receptor source for this set is a woman between 18 and 30 years old in good health.

Details on this clonotype: Compared with germline, one end of the junction differs, possibly owing to a read error. The rearrangement joins TRBV4-1 to TRBJ2-7; TRBD1 matches 7 bases. This CDR3 has 18 amino acids. In germline, CDR1 is MGHRA, CDR2 YSYEKL. This CDR3 reads CASSQLTPGGQSKVIRVF. The CDR3 DNA is TGCGCCAGCAGCCAACTTACCCCTGGGGGACAGTCTAAGGTTATTAGGGTCTTC.

The chain carries TRBV7-8 and TRBJ2-1; 8 nucleotides align to TRBD2. The V segment lost 0 bases and the J segment 8 bases; nucleotides outside the gene matches: 6. The CDR3 length is 15 residues. Germline loops: CDR1 SGHVS, CDR2 FQNEAQ. The CDR3 here is CASSLATTSVYEQFF. DNA of the CDR3: TGTGCCAGCAGCTTAGCGACGACTAGCGTGTATGAGCAGTTCTTC.

In its sample, this clonotype was seen many times. The rearrangement joins TRBV24-1 to TRBJ2-1, with D perhaps TRBD1 (5 bases). This CDR3 has 14 amino acids. The germline V gene has CDR1 KGHDR and CDR2 SFDVKD. The germline V and J ends were trimmed by 0 bases and 6 bases, with 8 bases remaining between them. CDR3 region: CATSDLKRGNEQFF. CDR3 DNA sequence: TGTGCCACCAGTGATTTGAAAAGGGGCAATGAGCAGTTCTTC.

At least ten counts were recorded for this clonotype. The CDR3 coding sequence is TGTGCCAGCAGGTTTAATCTCCAAGAGAACACTGAAGCTTTCTTT. It encodes CASRFNLQENTEAFF. The genes are TRBV12-3 or TRBV12-4 and TRBJ1-1, with D hard to call. V lost 6 bases and J lost 1, with 15 bases in between. CDR3 length: 15 amino acids.

Regarding this clonotype: The germline gene is not matched at one end of the junction; a read error may be the cause. The J gene is TRBJ1-1, the V gene TRBV3-1; weak D call: TRBD1 (6 bases). The CDR3 has 13 amino acids. Germline-derived CDR1 and CDR2 are LGHDT and YNNKEL (reference sequence). CDR3 coding DNA: TGTGCCAGCAGCCAAGATTTTTGGCAGGGGTGGGTCTTT. Translating gives CASSQDFWQGWVF.

In this sample, this clonotype turned up a few times. This chain connects TRBV10-3 to TRBJ1-6; D remains ambiguous. The germline V gene has CDR1 ENHRY and CDR2 SYGVKD. This CDR3 has 13 residues. Between the trimmed V and J ends, which lost 4 bases and 7 bases, there was a span of 8 bases. The CDR3 spells CAISGQPNSPLHF. The CDR3, as DNA: TGTGCCATCAGTGGGCAGCCAAATTCACCCCTCCACTTT.

This chain links TRBV20-1 with TRBJ2-5, with 7 bases matching TRBD2. Looked up from germline, CDR1 is DFQATT and CDR2 is SNEGSKA (reference sequence). The CDR3 spans 15 residues. The junction had 15 bases not matched to a gene; V was cut back by 6 bases and J by 5 bases. The CDR3 sequence: CSAHAAGSGMETQYF. The CDR3 DNA follows: TGCAGTGCCCATGCAGCCGGCAGCGGGATGGAGACCCAGTACTTC.

This chain's CDR3 is CAISELLAASDTQYF. In DNA, the CDR3 is TGTGCCATCAGTGAGTTGCTAGCGGCCTCAGATACGCAGTATTTT. The chain has TRBV10-3 and TRBJ2-3, with TRBD2 matching over 7 bases. This CDR3 contains 15 residues. Germline CDR1 is ENHRY and CDR2 is SYGVKD. V lost 1 base to trimming and J lost 4 bases; unmatched junction nucleotides: 5.

This clonotype has just a few counts. The V call is TRBV10-3, the J call TRBJ2-7; tentatively, D is TRBD2 (7 bases). The V end lost 0 bases, the J end lost 6 bases, and 9 bases lay between the germline ends. CDR3 length equals 13 residues. CDR1 ENHRY and CDR2 SYGVKD come from the germline V gene. CDR3 loop: CAISESGGGEQYV. The CDR3 DNA sequence: TGTGCCATCAGTGAGTCGGGAGGGGGCGAGCAGTACGTC.

In DNA, the CDR3 is TGCGCCAGCAGCTTGGGACGAAATGAAAAACTGTTTTTT. Amino acids: CASSLGRNEKLFF. The rearrangement joins TRBV5-1 to TRBJ1-4; unclear D gene. The CDR3 loop spans 13 amino acids. From germline, CDR1 is SGHRS and CDR2 YFSETQ. The V end lost 0 bases, the J end lost 5 bases, and 5 bases lay between the germline ends.

Ten or more counts support this clonotype. CDR3 sequence: CASSLGLADPSGQYF. The CDR3 region has the DNA TGTGCCAGTAGTCTGGGACTAGCGGACCCTTCGGGCCAGTACTTC. The chain employs TRBV19 and TRBJ2-5; TRBD2 agrees at 11 bases. The CDR3 covers 15 residues. CDR1 is LNHDA and CDR2 is SQIVND in the germline V gene (reference sequence). Unmatched junction bases numbered 12, after V lost 5 bases and J lost 10 bases.

The chain links TRBV5-5 to TRBJ2-7, with 9 bases identical to TRBD1. The junction had 12 bases not matched to a gene; V was cut back by 0 bases and J by 2 bases. From germline, CDR1 is SGHKS and CDR2 YYEKEE (reference sequence). CDR3 length: 18 amino acids. DNA of the CDR3: TGTGCCAGCAGCTTGGGGTTACAGGGGGCTGAAAGACCCTACGAGCAGTACGTC. Protein sequence: CASSLGLQGAERPYEQYV.

The sample holds a few counts of this clonotype. J is TRBJ2-7 and V is TRBV6-2 or TRBV6-3, with 7 positions matching TRBD2. V trimming: 8 bases; J trimming: 3 bases; junction bases outside the gene matches: 22. The germline gives CDR1 MNHEY, CDR2 SVGEGT. The CDR3 is 18 residues long. The CDR3 DNA reads TGTGCCAGCTCTGACCCCGCAGGGACTACCCTTGGGAGCTACGAGCAGTACTTC. Translating gives CASSDPAGTTLGSYEQYF.

This clonotype has just a few counts. This chain uses TRBV7-3 with TRBJ1-1; tentatively, D is TRBD1 (6 bases). Per the germline V gene, CDR1 is SGHTA and CDR2 is FQGTGA. This CDR3 has 14 residues. Trimming pared 5 bases from V and 5 bases from J, leaving 15 bases between. This CDR3 reads CASSRGGSRTEAFF. The CDR3 DNA reads TGTGCCAGCAGCAGAGGGGGGTCTAGGACTGAAGCTTTCTTT.

This chain joins TRBV2 and TRBJ2-2; a weak D match, TRBD2 (6 bases). Germline V gene sequence: CDR1 SNHLY, CDR2 FYNNEI. Trimming pared 4 bases from V and 8 bases from J, leaving 8 bases between. There are 12 residues in the CDR3. Here the CDR3 reads CASSGDSGELFF. The CDR3 nucleotides read TGTGCCAGCAGTGGGGACTCAGGGGAGCTGTTTTTT.

This clonotype was observed a handful of times. A read error may account for a junction end that differs from germline. The chain recombines TRBV7-9 with TRBJ2-5, with 7 bases matching TRBD2. Germline V gives CDR1 SEHNR, CDR2 FQNEAQ (reference sequence). There are 14 residues in the CDR3. CDR3 DNA sequence: TGTGCCGGCAGCCCAATCGGGGGGCAAGAGACCCAGTACTTC. Translated: CAGSPIGGQETQYF.

This clonotype was seen repeatedly, ten times or more. The CDR3 is CASSEVYEQFF. In DNA form, the CDR3 reads TGTGCCAGCAGTGAAGTCTATGAGCAGTTCTTC. The rearrangement joins TRBV2 to TRBJ2-1; D remains unclear. Germline V gives CDR1 SNHLY, CDR2 FYNNEI. Deletions cut 1 base from V and 8 bases from J, with 3 bases between. The CDR3 length is 11 residues. Using reference TRBV2 and TRBJ2-1 for the parts outside the CDR3, the full variable domain is EPEVTQTPSHQVTQMGQEVILRCVPISNHLYFYWYRQILGQKVEFLVSFYNNEISEKSEIFDDQFSVERPDGSNFTLKIRSTKLEDSAMYFCASSEVYEQFFGPGTRLTVL.

This chain uses TRBV12-3 or TRBV12-4 with TRBJ2-7; D is unclear. With 2 bases removed from V and 5 bases from J, the gap between germline ends came to 10 bases. CDR3 size: 13 residues. CDR3 nucleotide sequence: TGTGCCAGCAGTTTACGCAGGATCCACGAGCAGTACTTC. Amino acid sequence: CASSLRRIHEQYF.

Concerning this clonotype: The junction departs from the called germline gene at one end, perhaps through a read error. V and J are TRBV2 and TRBJ2-2; 8 positions match TRBD2. The germline V gene encodes CDR1 SNHLY and CDR2 FYNNEI. CDR3 length: 14 residues. This CDR3 reads CASTGTSGTGELIF. In nucleotides, the CDR3 is TGTGCCAGCACCGGGACTAGTGGCACCGGGGAGCTGATTTTT.

The chain employs TRBV5-6 and TRBJ1-5; D unclear. The CDR3 covers 16 residues. V shed 0 bases and J shed 0 bases, with 10 bases lying between them. The germline CDR1 and CDR2 sequences are SGHDT and YYEEEE. This chain's CDR3 is CASSLGRVVSNQPQHF. The CDR3 DNA reads TGTGCCAGCAGCTTGGGTAGGGTAGTTAGCAATCAGCCCCAGCATTTT.

This clonotype was counted between two and nine times. V is TRBV12-3 or TRBV12-4 and J is TRBJ1-2, with D tentatively TRBD1 (6 bases). Deletions cut 4 bases from V and 0 bases from J, with 12 bases between. CDR3 length equals 15 residues. CDR3 sequence reads: CASSYGTLTNYGYTF. The CDR3 DNA is TGTGCCAGCAGTTATGGGACACTCACTAACTATGGCTACACCTTC.

The rearrangement uses TRBV12-3 or TRBV12-4 and TRBJ2-1, with 9 bases aligning to TRBD2. This CDR3 region has 14 residues. Trimming took 6 bases from V and 5 from J; bases not matched to a gene: 5. In DNA form, the CDR3 reads TGTGCCAGCAGACCTACTAGCGGGCACAATGAGCAGTTCTTC. Translating gives CASRPTSGHNEQFF.